The 24 T cell receptor beta chains given below trace back to one sample, sequenced in a study of CD8 T cells in ankylosing spondylitis. Notes on the study in general: Characteristic of ankylosing spondylitis blood, it appeared, was a TCR beta motif comprising roughly eight highly homologous variants.

The antigens for these receptors are not known. MiXCR, applied by TCRdb to the 5' RACE reads, yields one record per CDR3 protein. Of about 400,000 distinct CDR3 sequences in the sample, around 24% were seen once. Input material: blood, either unsorted or a sorted T cell fraction (not recorded which). These receptors all stem from a male donor with ankylosing spondylitis.

This clonotype showed up just a few times. DNA for the CDR3: TGTGCCAGTAGTATTGCGGGCCTGGGCTCCTACAATGAGCAGTTCTTC. It encodes CASSIAGLGSYNEQFF. The rearrangement joins TRBV19 to TRBJ2-1; possibly TRBD2 for D (5 bases). Trimming removed 3 bases from V and 0 bases from J, with 12 bases in between. This CDR3 contains 16 residues. Germline V gene lookup returns CDR1 LNHDA and CDR2 SQIVND (reference sequence). Full variable domain (rest looked up from reference TRBV19 and TRBJ2-1): DGGITQSPKYLFRKEGQNVTLSCEQNLNHDAMYWYRQDPGQGLRLIYYSQIVNDFQKGDIAEGYSVSREKKESFPLTVTSAQKNPTAFYLCASSIAGLGSYNEQFFGPGTRLTVL.

The chain couples TRBV12-3 or TRBV12-4 to TRBJ2-7; D gene unclear. There are 16 residues in the CDR3. V was clipped by 6 bases and J by 0 bases, with 18 bases between them. For the CDR3, the DNA is TGTGCCAGCAGCAACACCGTACTCGGTCGCTCCTACGAGCAGTACTTC. Translation gives CASSNTVLGRSYEQYF.

This clonotype was detected many times. The chain links TRBV20-1 to TRBJ2-1; D assignment may be TRBD1 or TRBD2 (5 bases each). Germline assignment: CDR1 DFQATT and CDR2 SNEGSKA (reference sequence). The CDR3 sequence is 15 residues long. V was trimmed by 8 bases and J by 3 bases, leaving 20 bases between them. The CDR3 region has the DNA TGCAGTCCTAAATCCCCTCGGGGCAGCTACAATGAGCAGTTCTTC. Protein sequence: CSPKSPRGSYNEQFF.

This clonotype was counted between two and nine times. The J gene is TRBJ1-4, the V gene TRBV7-9; no reliable D call. Trimming took 4 bases from V and 5 from J, leaving 11 bases between them. CDR3 size: 14 residues. CDR1 SEHNR and CDR2 FQNEAQ come from the germline V gene (reference sequence). The DNA of the CDR3 is TGTGCCAGCAGCTCGGGCAGCAGAAATGAAAAACTGTTTTTT. It is translated as CASSSGSRNEKLFF.

The rearrangement joins TRBV7-2 to TRBJ2-5; TRBD1 is a possible D gene (5 bases). The V end lost 4 bases, the J end lost 3 bases, and 15 bases lay between the germline ends. The CDR3 has 15 amino acids. CDR1 SGHTA and CDR2 FQGNSA come from the germline V gene. CDR3 residues: CASSSKGLKEETQYF. The DNA of the CDR3 is TGTGCCAGCAGCTCAAAGGGGCTAAAAGAAGAGACCCAGTACTTC.

Only a few counts were recorded for this clonotype. The V and J genes are TRBV3-1 and TRBJ1-2; D is undetermined. The CDR3 length is 13 residues. Trimming left V 6 bases short and J 0 bases short, with 8 bases between. Germline assignment: CDR1 LGHDT and CDR2 YNNKEL (reference sequence). The CDR3 loop is CASSRAPNYGYTF. The CDR3 DNA reads as TGTGCCAGCAGTCGGGCTCCTAACTATGGCTACACCTTC.

The sample holds a few counts of this clonotype. The chain carries TRBV20-1 and TRBJ2-5; no clear D. Germline CDR1 reads DFQATT; CDR2 reads SNEGSKA (reference sequence). Trimming removed 2 bases from V and 5 bases from J, with 21 bases in between. The CDR3 consists of 16 residues. CDR3 protein: CSARSSRRPVWETQYF. The CDR3 bases are TGCAGTGCTAGATCCTCGAGACGACCGGTGTGGGAGACCCAGTACTTC.

This clonotype was observed a few times. The rearrangement links TRBV27 to TRBJ2-1; 10 bases fit TRBD2. Trimming took 5 bases from V and 4 from J; bases not matched to a gene: 8. There are 16 residues in the CDR3. From germline, CDR1 is MNHEY and CDR2 SMNVEV (reference sequence). CDR3 region: CASSPPGLAAYNEQFF. For the CDR3, the DNA is TGTGCCAGCAGTCCCCCCGGACTAGCGGCGTACAATGAGCAGTTCTTC.

In DNA form, the CDR3 reads TGCAGTGCTAGGGGTGTCCAGGGGGGCAATCAGCCCCAGCATTTT. This sequence encodes CSARGVQGGNQPQHF. The chain combines TRBV20-1 with TRBJ1-5; 7 nucleotides align to TRBD1. J gave up 2 bases and V 3 bases, and 7 bases lay outside the gene matches. Per germline, CDR1 DFQATT and CDR2 SNEGSKA (reference sequence). The CDR3 loop spans 15 amino acids.

This clonotype was seen more than once but under ten times. The gene calls are TRBV5-1 and TRBJ1-2; 8 bases match TRBD1. The CDR3 length is 13 residues. The V gene's germline CDR1 is SGHRS and CDR2 YFSETQ. Unmatched junction bases numbered 5, after V lost 3 bases and J lost 7 bases. The CDR3 sequence: CASSWGQASGYTF. CDR3 nucleotide sequence: TGCGCCAGCAGCTGGGGACAGGCGAGTGGCTACACCTTC.

The rearrangement links TRBV30 to TRBJ1-2, with TRBD1 matching 7 bases. The CDR3 totals 15 residues. The V gene end was trimmed by 0 bases and the J gene end by 6 bases; junction bases not matched to a gene: 10. Germline V gene lookup returns CDR1 GTSNPN and CDR2 SVGIG (reference sequence). The CDR3 here is CAWSVTGDYGDGYTF. Written as DNA, the CDR3 is TGTGCCTGGAGTGTAACAGGGGATTACGGCGATGGCTACACCTTC.

This clonotype was recorded many times. The CDR3: CSALLAGGSHEQFF. As DNA, the CDR3 is TGCAGCGCCCTACTAGCGGGAGGTAGTCATGAGCAGTTCTTC. The gene calls are TRBV29-1 and TRBJ2-1; 12 bases are shared with TRBD2. Germline V gene lookup returns CDR1 SQVTM and CDR2 ANQGSEA. The CDR3 extends over 14 amino acids. J lost 8 bases, V lost 7 bases, and 9 bases had no gene match.

This clonotype was observed many times. The chain combines TRBV20-1 with TRBJ2-1, with TRBD2 matching over 13 bases. This CDR3 is built from 14 residues. The germline V gene has CDR1 DFQATT and CDR2 SNEGSKA (reference sequence). Unmatched junction bases numbered 5, after V lost 5 bases and J lost 7 bases. The CDR3 region has the DNA TGCAGTGCTGGGGGGACTAGCGGGAAAAATGAGCAGTTCTTC. This encodes CSAGGTSGKNEQFF.

In DNA form, the CDR3 reads TGTGCCAGCAGCCGGGGACAGAACCAAGAGACCCAGTACTTC. Its translation: CASSRGQNQETQYF. V and J are TRBV5-5 and TRBJ2-5, with 7 bases matching TRBD1. The CDR3 contains 14 residues. Trimming cost V 4 bases and J 0 bases; bases outside gene matches: 3. The V gene's germline CDR1 is SGHKS and CDR2 YYEKEE (reference sequence).

This clonotype has a handful of counts. The genes are TRBV3-1 and TRBJ2-3; D is uncertain. The V gene's germline CDR1 is LGHDT and CDR2 YNNKEL (reference sequence). The germline V and J ends were trimmed by 6 bases and 1 base, with 8 bases remaining between them. The CDR3 is made up of 13 amino acids. CDR3 in amino acids: CASRGSGTDTQYF. For the CDR3, the DNA is TGTGCCAGCAGGGGTTCGGGCACAGATACGCAGTATTTT.

This clonotype was picked up a small number of times. V and J are TRBV12-3 or TRBV12-4 and TRBJ2-3, with 8 nucleotides matching TRBD2. V trimming: 1 base; J trimming: 7 bases; junction bases outside the gene matches: 19. This CDR3 has 19 amino acids. The CDR3 sequence: CASSLVTLKTSEMGNTQYF. The CDR3 coding sequence is TGTGCCAGCAGTTTAGTGACGCTAAAGACTAGCGAAATGGGAAATACGCAGTATTTT.

This clonotype was recorded a few times. The chain couples TRBV4-2 to TRBJ1-5; maybe TRBD1 (5 bases). The length of the CDR3 is 14 residues. Germline V gene data show CDR1 as LGHNA and CDR2 as YNFKEQ. Deletions cut 3 bases from V and 1 base from J, with 7 bases between. CDR3: CASSQGGSNQPQHF. CDR3 DNA sequence: TGTGCCAGCAGCCAGGGGGGGAGCAATCAGCCCCAGCATTTT.

CDR3 sequence reads: CASSQEASGQGADTQYF. The CDR3 region has the DNA TGTGCCAGCAGCCAAGAGGCTAGCGGCCAGGGGGCAGATACGCAGTATTTT. The chain links TRBV4-2 to TRBJ2-3; either TRBD1 or TRBD2 may supply D (7 bases each). From germline, CDR1 is LGHNA and CDR2 YNFKEQ. There are 17 residues in the CDR3. Trimming removed 0 bases from V and 4 bases from J, with 17 bases in between.

In this sample, this clonotype is medium-sized. CDR3 amino acids: CSVLSTVSHGELFF. CDR3 DNA sequence: TGCAGCGTTCTCTCGACAGTGTCGCACGGGGAGCTGTTTTTT. The V gene is TRBV29-1, the J gene TRBJ2-2; the D gene is possibly TRBD1 (5 bases). V was pared by 5 bases and J by 7 bases, with 17 bases between. CDR3 size: 14 residues. The germline V gene has CDR1 SQVTM and CDR2 ANQGSEA.

The chain combines TRBV7-3 with TRBJ1-1, with 9 bases identical to TRBD1. CDR1 and CDR2 from the germline V gene are SGHTA and FQGTGA. This CDR3 spans 16 amino acids. Trimming took 5 bases from V and 0 from J; bases not matched to a gene: 7. CDR3 nucleotides: TGTGCCAGCAGCCCTACAGGGGGCTTTTTGAACACTGAAGCTTTCTTT. This translates into CASSPTGGFLNTEAFF.

This chain joins TRBV20-1 and TRBJ2-3; TRBD2 matches 9 bases. The CDR3 has 15 amino acids. Germline CDR1 reads DFQATT; CDR2 reads SNEGSKA (reference sequence). Losses at the gene ends were 1 base for V and 5 bases for J; bases not matched to a gene: 7. The CDR3 sequence: CSARALAGVGDTQYF. The CDR3 DNA follows: TGCAGTGCTAGAGCCTTAGCGGGAGTGGGAGATACGCAGTATTTT.

The rearrangement uses TRBV12-3 or TRBV12-4 and TRBJ1-5, with a weak D call TRBD1 (5 bases). With 2 bases removed from V and 3 bases from J, the gap between germline ends came to 11 bases. This CDR3 has 15 amino acids. The CDR3 DNA follows: TGTGCCAGCAGTTTATGGGGACTGGACAATCAGCCCCAGCATTTT. Encoded protein: CASSLWGLDNQPQHF.

This clonotype has more than one count but fewer than ten. The chain's CDR3 is CSVDPGASGSYEQFF. The CDR3 coding sequence is TGCAGCGTTGATCCCGGGGCTAGCGGGAGCTATGAGCAGTTCTTC. The chain combines TRBV29-1 with TRBJ2-1, with 10 positions matching TRBD2. There are 15 residues in the CDR3. V shed 3 bases and J 8 bases; nucleotides not matched to a gene: 10. Per germline, CDR1 SQVTM and CDR2 ANQGSEA.

The CDR3 nucleotides are TGTGCCAGTAGTCAGACAGGGGTCCGCACAGATACGCAGTATTTT. Translated: CASSQTGVRTDTQYF. The chain has TRBV19 and TRBJ2-3; the match to TRBD1 covers 8 bases. In germline, CDR1 is LNHDA, CDR2 SQIVND (reference sequence). Trimming removed 5 bases from V and 1 base from J; junction bases left unmatched: 5. The CDR3 covers 15 residues.